The clone carrying this T cell receptor (beta chain) was seen at least ten times. This specimen comes from a study of human T cells and chemical hapten exposure. Authors' processing steps: 95,638 TCRs per sample was the median, with a range of roughly 23,224 to 690,600. TCRdb reprocessed the RACE reads with MiXCR, giving one entry per CDR3 protein. The V and J calls were not made by the authors but by TCRdb's processing. The sample lists 62,000 or so distinct CDR3 sequences, about 10% seen once, with approximately 5% in the top ten. Time point of the sample: pre-sensitization, week 0. As for treatment: therapeutic diphenylcyclopropenone sensitization with weekly scalp DPC. This CDR3 comprises 14 residues. With 6 bases removed from V and 0 bases from J, the gap between germline ends came to 9 bases. Germline CDR1 is SGHVS and CDR2 is FQNEAQ.

This TCR derives from a woman aged 50 to 65 with alopecia areata. Some clones in this sample may be carry-over from other donors' samples. The material was whole blood, obtained in connection with sensitization to the hapten diphenylcyclopropenone (DPC). The chain is built from TRBV7-8 and TRBJ2-1; D is unresolved. The CDR3 coding sequence is TGTGCCAGCAGAGCATTGAGCTCCTACAATGAGCAGTTCTTC. Amino acids: CASRALSSYNEQFF.